Each of the 27 T cell receptor beta chains below was sequenced from the same sample in a study of Ad26.COV2.S vaccination and SARS-CoV-2 variants. Only in-frame clones appear in the TCRdb table, and some are missing; sequencing was by immunoSEQ multiplex PCR. The repertoire holds about 400,000 clones, with approximately 92% as singletons. Specified treatment: roughly 19 received Ad26.COV2.S at low or high dose, single or two shots; about five received placebo; per-sample allocation not given. Day 63 after the first vaccine or placebo injection was the time point for sampling. The source material was peripheral blood, sampled in a trial of Ad26.COV2.S vaccine versus placebo. All receptors derive from a person aged 18-60 years who received the Ad26.COV2.S COVID-19 vaccine or a placebo.

The J gene is TRBJ2-7, the V gene TRBV2; TRBD1 matches 8 bases. CDR1 and CDR2 from the germline V gene are SNHLY and FYNNEI. V lost 6 bases and J lost 2; bases outside the gene matches: 12. There are 16 residues in the CDR3. CDR3 nucleotides: TGTGCCAGCAGCCTTCCGACAGGGGACATACCCTACGAGCAGTACTTC. This sequence encodes CASSLPTGDIPYEQYF.

The genes are TRBV10-1 and TRBJ2-5; D remains ambiguous. CDR1 and CDR2 (germline): WNHNN, SYGVQD (reference sequence). This CDR3 is 14 amino acids long. The V gene lost 0 bases and the J gene lost 4 bases, with 9 bases spanning the gap. CDR3 DNA: TGCGCCAGCAGTGAGTCGAGAGGCATAGAGACCCAGTACTTC. It is translated as CASSESRGIETQYF.

Turning to this clone: The same CDR3 also results from other DNA sequences found in this sample. V and J are TRBV4-3 and TRBJ2-3; 8 bases match TRBD2. Per germline, CDR1 LGHNA and CDR2 YSLEER. V shed 4 bases, J shed 2 bases, and the junction held 5 bases outside the gene matches. CDR3 size: 15 residues. The CDR3 DNA follows: TGCGCCAGCAGCCTTAAGCGGGGGCACACAGATACGCAGTATTTT. Translation: CASSLKRGHTDTQYF.

This chain joins TRBV6-5 and TRBJ1-5; 7 bases are a match to TRBD1. With V trimmed by 0 bases and J by 8 bases, 7 bases remained unmatched. There are 15 residues in the CDR3. Per the germline V gene, CDR1 is MNHEY and CDR2 is SVGAGI. The CDR3 loop is CASSYSSTGEKPQHF. CDR3 sequence (DNA): TGTGCCAGCAGTTACTCGAGTACAGGGGAGAAGCCCCAGCATTTT.

This clone was seen once. V gene TRBV5-1 combines with J gene TRBJ2-7; possibly TRBD1 for D (6 bases). Germline assignment: CDR1 SGHRS and CDR2 YFSETQ. This CDR3 contains 16 residues. V lost 2 bases to trimming and J lost 3 bases, with 18 bases between them. CDR3 DNA: TGCGCCAGCAGCTTAGACACAGGGATCGGCGTCTACGAGCAGTACTTC. This gives the protein CASSLDTGIGVYEQYF.

The V and J genes are TRBV7-9 and TRBJ2-5; D remains unclear. The V and J ends lost 0 bases and 2 bases respectively, with 7 bases between them. This CDR3 comprises 14 residues. Germline values: CDR1 SEHNR, CDR2 FQNEAQ (reference sequence). The CDR3 region is CASSLAQDQETQYF. The CDR3 DNA reads as TGTGCCAGCAGCTTAGCCCAGGATCAAGAGACCCAGTACTTC.

Here the CDR3 reads CASGRDRDTDTQYF. In DNA, the CDR3 is TGTGCCAGCGGCCGGGACAGGGACACAGATACGCAGTATTTT. J is TRBJ2-3 and V is TRBV2, with TRBD1 matching 9 bases. The CDR3 sequence is 14 residues long. Looked up from germline, CDR1 is SNHLY and CDR2 is FYNNEI. V gave up 8 bases and J gave up 2 bases; unmatched junction bases: 5.

The genes are TRBV9 and TRBJ1-4; D call uncertain. V was trimmed by 0 bases and J by 5 bases, leaving 8 bases between them. The CDR3 runs 14 residues. CDR1 and CDR2 (germline): SGDLS, YYNGEE. The CDR3 bases are TGTGCCAGCAGCGTAGAGCTGGGGAATGAAAAACTGTTTTTT. Amino acids: CASSVELGNEKLFF.

The rearrangement links TRBV6-2 or TRBV6-3 to TRBJ2-7, with 7 bases that match TRBD2. This CDR3 contains 15 residues. Unmatched junction bases numbered 4, after V lost 2 bases and J lost 0 bases. Per germline, CDR1 MNHEY and CDR2 SVGEGT. The CDR3 DNA is TGTGCCAGCAGTTACCCGCGGGGGAACTCCTACGAGCAGTACTTC. Its translation is CASSYPRGNSYEQYF.

CDR3 in amino acids: CARSPKTNRGLYNEQFF. CDR3 nucleotide sequence: TGTGCCAGAAGCCCGAAGACTAATCGGGGTTTATACAATGAGCAGTTCTTC. The chain has TRBV7-5 and TRBJ2-1; the D call in the table, TRBD2, was not verified against the DNA. TRBV7-5 is noted as a pseudogene. The CDR3 extends over 17 amino acids.

The chain employs TRBV7-2 and TRBJ2-7, with D hard to call. The germline V and J ends were trimmed by 5 bases and 3 bases, with 5 bases remaining between them. The CDR3 has 11 amino acids. The germline CDR1 and CDR2 sequences are SGHTA and FQGNSA. The chain's CDR3 is CASSTHYEQYF. The CDR3 coding sequence is TGTGCCAGCAGCACCCACTACGAGCAGTACTTC.

This clone was found once. The CDR3 DNA is TGTGCCAGCAGTGGGGGACAGGGCGCTTACAATGAGCAGTTCTTC. It is translated as CASSGGQGAYNEQFF. The chain employs TRBV6-2 or TRBV6-3 and TRBJ2-1, with 9 bases matching TRBD1. The V and J ends lost 5 bases and 4 bases, in that order; junction bases with no gene match: 6. Germline V CDR1 and CDR2: MNHEY, SVGEGT. The CDR3 has 15 residues.

DNA of the CDR3: TGTGCCAGCAGCCCGGGACTAGCACCAGTTGGGGCCCAGTACTTC. This sequence encodes CASSPGLAPVGAQYF. V gene TRBV5-8 combines with J gene TRBJ2-5; 9 bases align to TRBD2. Trimming cost V 4 bases and J 9 bases; bases outside gene matches: 13. From germline, CDR1 is SGHTS and CDR2 YDEGEE. This CDR3 has 15 amino acids.

The gene calls are TRBV19 and TRBJ2-5; D is unresolved. The germline V gene encodes CDR1 LNHDA and CDR2 SQIVND (reference sequence). V was trimmed by 1 base and J by 5 bases, leaving 11 bases between them. This CDR3 is built from 14 residues. The CDR3 reads CASSIGFLFETQYF. The CDR3 DNA sequence: TGTGCCAGTAGTATAGGATTCCTTTTTGAGACCCAGTACTTC.

V gene TRBV11-3 combines with J gene TRBJ2-6; 9 bases agree with TRBD1. J lost 0 bases, V lost 5 bases, and 5 bases had no gene match. The CDR3 loop spans 17 amino acids. Germline V gene sequence: CDR1 SGHNT, CDR2 YENEEA. The CDR3 DNA sequence: TGTGCCAGCAGCGCGGGACAGGGAAGCTCTGGGGCCAACGTCCTGACTTTC. This codes for CASSAGQGSSGANVLTF.

The chain couples TRBV6-2 or TRBV6-3 to TRBJ1-1; 8 nucleotides match TRBD1. CDR3 length: 15 residues. Germline loops: CDR1 MNHEY, CDR2 SVGEGT. V gave up 6 bases and J gave up 5 bases; unmatched junction bases: 11. The CDR3 is CASSSPTGAKTEAFF. As DNA, the CDR3 is TGTGCCAGCAGCTCACCGACAGGGGCTAAGACTGAAGCTTTCTTT.

The chain couples TRBV19 to TRBJ1-4, with no clear D. The CDR3 is made up of 13 amino acids. Germline lookup yields CDR1 LNHDA and CDR2 SQIVND (reference sequence). Trimming removed 5 bases from V and 10 bases from J, with 14 bases in between. The CDR3 here is CASSPVPPGKLFF. CDR3 DNA sequence: TGTGCCAGTAGTCCGGTCCCCCCAGGAAAACTGTTTTTT.

J is TRBJ2-7 and V is TRBV19; 8 bases align to TRBD1. Germline CDR1 reads LNHDA; CDR2 reads SQIVND (reference sequence). This CDR3 spans 15 amino acids. After removal of 3 bases from V and 9 bases from J, the junction contained 13 bases not matched to a gene. CDR3 DNA: TGTGCCAGTAGTATGGCCGACGCAGGGGGCGGAGGGCAGTACTTC. Translating gives CASSMADAGGGGQYF.

The chain combines TRBV10-3 with TRBJ1-1; D might be TRBD1 (6 bases). Germline V gene lookup returns CDR1 ENHRY and CDR2 SYGVKD. This CDR3 contains 13 residues. V shed 6 bases and J shed 2 bases, with 10 bases lying between them. The CDR3 region has the DNA TGTGCCATCAGCGGGACACAAAACACTGAAGCTTTCTTT. This translates into CAISGTQNTEAFF.

The chain joins TRBV6-6 to TRBJ2-3, with D hard to call. Germline CDR1 and CDR2: MNHNY and SVGAGI (reference sequence). This CDR3 contains 12 residues. The ends were cut back, 4 bases at V and 2 bases at J, with 4 bases in the middle. CDR3 bases: TGTGCCAGCAGTTCCAACACAGATACGCAGTATTTT. Translation gives CASSSNTDTQYF.

The chain joins TRBV6-5 to TRBJ1-5; the D is unclear. The V end lost 0 bases, the J end lost 7 bases, and 13 bases lay between the germline ends. There are 15 residues in the CDR3. The germline V gene has CDR1 MNHEY and CDR2 SVGAGI. The CDR3 sequence: CASSYSQAGAQPQHF. CDR3 nucleotides: TGTGCCAGCAGTTACTCTCAAGCAGGTGCCCAGCCCCAGCATTTT.

V is TRBV19 and J is TRBJ1-6; 8 bases map to TRBD1. The germline V gene has CDR1 LNHDA and CDR2 SQIVND (reference sequence). V shed 3 bases, J shed 6 bases, and the junction held 16 bases outside the gene matches. This CDR3 has 19 amino acids. Here the CDR3 reads CASSIKGHSDRVGNSPLHF. CDR3 DNA sequence: TGTGCCAGTAGTATCAAAGGGCATTCGGACAGGGTTGGTAATTCACCCCTCCACTTT.

This clone was seen at least ten times. The chain couples TRBV30 to TRBJ2-7; the D call may be TRBD1 or TRBD2 (5 bases each). V was trimmed by 7 bases and J by 2 bases, leaving 18 bases between them. The CDR3 consists of 14 residues. Germline V gene sequence: CDR1 GTSNPN, CDR2 SVGIG (reference sequence). Written as DNA, the CDR3 is TGTGCCTACGGCAAAGGGACGGCTACCTACGAGCAGTACTTC. Translation gives CAYGKGTATYEQYF.

This chain uses TRBV7-9 with TRBJ2-3; the D is unclear. V was pared by 4 bases and J by 4 bases, with 12 bases between. The CDR3 is 14 residues long. CDR1 is SEHNR and CDR2 is FQNEAQ in the germline V gene (reference sequence). The DNA of the CDR3 is TGTGCCAGCAGCTCCCAGCCAGGAGCAGATACGCAGTATTTT. Amino acids: CASSSQPGADTQYF.

CDR3 sequence: CASSPAGVNTEAFF. The CDR3 DNA sequence: TGTGCCAGCAGCCCCGCAGGCGTTAACACTGAAGCTTTCTTT. The J gene is TRBJ1-1, the V gene TRBV6-2 or TRBV6-3, with D hard to call. V dropped 6 bases and J dropped 2 bases, with 13 bases sitting between them. Germline loops: CDR1 MNHEY, CDR2 SVGEGT. The length of the CDR3 is 14 residues.

This clone has only a few counts. J is TRBJ2-7 and V is TRBV29-1; no clear D. CDR1 and CDR2 (germline): SQVTM, ANQGSEA. The length of the CDR3 is 12 residues. Trimming stripped 0 bases from V and 3 bases from J, with 6 bases between. The CDR3 DNA is TGCAGCGTTGAAGACAGGAACTACGAGCAGTACTTC. Its translation: CSVEDRNYEQYF.

This rearrangement joins TRBV10-3 to TRBJ2-3, with D uncertain. V was pared by 11 bases and J by 6 bases, with 18 bases between. Germline V gene lookup returns CDR1 ENHRY and CDR2 SYGVKD. The CDR3 is 13 amino acids. Written as DNA, the CDR3 is TGTGCCGCCGGACGGGCACAAGCGGATACGCAGTATTTT. It yields the protein CAAGRAQADTQYF.